This T cell receptor (beta chain) originates from a study of identifying expanded T cells in peripheral blood. Study-level findings and limits: Variance in clone template counts between roughly 2-week samples significantly increased with total template count across all healthy donors. Differentially abundant clones: around 1.2 between replicates, about 16 at 2 to 3 weeks, 19 to 20 at four.

V dropped 5 bases and J dropped 6 bases, with 11 bases sitting between them. Germline loops: CDR1 MNHEY, CDR2 SMNVEV (reference sequence). The CDR3 runs 13 residues. Notes on this clone: Its antigen remains unknown.

No infections or other immune events were documented during collection. Assay: immunoSEQ multiplex PCR; the TCRdb copy retains only in-frame clones and omits some. The data contain around 90,000 clones, more than 70% of them singletons. The chain couples TRBV27 to TRBJ1-5; the D is unclear. Sequences were obtained from blood. The receptor was isolated from a person aged 18 to 70 in good health. The CDR3 here is CASSHGLGQPQHF. CDR3 in DNA: TGTGCCAGCAGTCACGGACTGGGTCAGCCCCAGCATTTT.